This TCR beta chain was found in a study of T cell responses to AZD1222 COVID-19 vaccine. Study-wide points: Just six or seven AZD1222 recipients tested seropositive at baseline. Epitopes outside B.1.351 and B.1.1.7 mutated regions reportedly drew nearly half of spike TCRs.

Measured with immunoSEQ multiplex PCR; TCRdb has only the in-frame clones, and not every one. The table has some 190,000 clones, 85% to 95% seen once. The germline V and J ends were trimmed by 0 bases and 3 bases, with 12 bases remaining between them. Germline V gene data show CDR1 as SGDLS and CDR2 as YYNGEE. This CDR3 region has 15 residues. A word on this clone: What it binds is not known.

Sample: peripheral blood, taken on day 0 of AZD1222 vaccination. The chain is built from TRBV9 and TRBJ1-1, with D unclear. This clonotype was obtained from an adult in good health. Written as DNA, the CDR3 is TGTGCCAGCAGCGTAGAGGGTAGGGCCCACACTGAAGCTTTCTTT. Translated: CASSVEGRAHTEAFF. Combining the CDR3 with reference TRBV9 and TRBJ1-1 gives the whole variable domain DSGVTQTPKHLITATGQRVTLRCSPRSGDLSVYWYQQSLDQGLQFLIQYYNGEERAKGNILERFSAQQFPDLHSELNLSSLELGDSALYFCASSVEGRAHTEAFFGQGTRLTVV.